Listed below are T cell receptor beta chains from one sample, sequenced in a study of post-analysis software for immune sequencing data. TCRdb used MiXCR to reprocess the PCR reads, holding one entry per CDR3 protein. The sample has approximately 570,000 distinct CDR3 sequences, roughly two fifths seen once; the top ten hold 1.7%. The specimen was blood. The receptors originated from a girl aged 10 to 17 with multiple sclerosis. CDR3s include the opening cysteine and the closing phenylalanine or tryptophan. The D gene is left open where the match is weak. The size field is filled for only some rows; it gives once, few, many or a size class.

v_gene: TRBV6-2/TRBV6-3; d_gene: TRBD2; abundance: .; j_gene: TRBJ2-7; CDR3nt: TGTGCCAGCACAGGACTAGCGGGGGGCTACGAGCAGTACTTC; CDR3aa: CASTGLAGGYEQYF
v_gene: TRBV29-1; d_gene: .; abundance: .; j_gene: TRBJ2-1; CDR3nt: TGCAGCGGGGGGATAGGGAGGAATGAGCAGTTCTTC; CDR3aa: CSGGIGRNEQFF
v_gene: TRBV5-1; d_gene: .; abundance: .; j_gene: TRBJ2-3; CDR3nt: TGCGCCAGCAGCCCCCTACCCACTAGCACAGATACGCAGTATTTT; CDR3aa: CASSPLPTSTDTQYF
v_gene: TRBV12-3/TRBV12-4; d_gene: TRBD1; abundance: .; j_gene: TRBJ1-2; CDR3nt: TGTGCCAGCAGTAACGGACAGGTCCGTTACTATGGCTACACCTTC; CDR3aa: CASSNGQVRYYGYTF
v_gene: TRBV6-5; d_gene: TRBD1; abundance: .; j_gene: TRBJ2-4; CDR3nt: TGTGCCAGCAGGGCCCAGGGGGCCCCAAACATTCAGTACTTC; CDR3aa: CASRAQGAPNIQYF
v_gene: TRBV12-5; d_gene: .; abundance: few; j_gene: TRBJ2-7; CDR3nt: TGTGCTAGTGGTTTGGAGGTGGGCACCTACGAGCAGTACTTC; CDR3aa: CASGLEVGTYEQYF
v_gene: TRBV7-3; d_gene: .; abundance: few; j_gene: TRBJ2-7; CDR3nt: TGTGCCAGCAGCTTAACGCCGACCAGCGTCTACGAGCAGTACTTC; CDR3aa: CASSLTPTSVYEQYF
v_gene: TRBV7-2; d_gene: TRBD2; abundance: .; j_gene: TRBJ2-5; CDR3nt: TGTGCCAGCAGCTCCCAGGGACTAGCGGGGGGCGCGCAGTACTTC; CDR3aa: CASSSQGLAGGAQYF
v_gene: TRBV6-1; d_gene: TRBD1; abundance: .; j_gene: TRBJ1-2; CDR3nt: TGTGCCAGCAGTGAAGCGGGACAGGGGAACTATGGCTACACCTTC; CDR3aa: CASSEAGQGNYGYTF
v_gene: TRBV12-3/TRBV12-4; d_gene: TRBD2; abundance: few; j_gene: TRBJ2-7; CDR3nt: TGTGCCAGCAGTCGACTAGCGGGGGGGTGGTACGAGCAGTACTTC; CDR3aa: CASSRLAGGWYEQYF
v_gene: TRBV12-3/TRBV12-4; d_gene: .; abundance: .; j_gene: TRBJ2-7; CDR3nt: TGTGCCAGCAGTTTAGAAGGGATTAGCTACGAGCAGTACTTC; CDR3aa: CASSLEGISYEQYF
v_gene: TRBV25-1; d_gene: TRBD2; abundance: .; j_gene: TRBJ2-3; CDR3nt: TGTGCCAGCAGTGACTCGTTGGGAGGGAATCCCTTGGGGAGCACAGATACGCAGTATTTT; CDR3aa: CASSDSLGGNPLGSTDTQYF
v_gene: TRBV10-3; d_gene: .; abundance: once; j_gene: TRBJ1-5; CDR3nt: TGTGCCATCAGTGAGTCCAACAATCAGCCCCAGCATTTT; CDR3aa: CAISESNNQPQHF
v_gene: TRBV6-5; d_gene: .; abundance: once; j_gene: TRBJ1-5; CDR3nt: TGTGCCAGCAGCTCATCTCCCAGTGAGTGGCATTTT; CDR3aa: CASSSSPSEWHF
v_gene: TRBV12-3/TRBV12-4; d_gene: TRBD1; abundance: .; j_gene: TRBJ2-5; CDR3nt: TGTGCCAGCAGTTTAGCGCAGGGGGCCGTTGGAGAGCAGTACTTC; CDR3aa: CASSLAQGAVGEQYF
v_gene: TRBV6-6; d_gene: .; abundance: .; j_gene: TRBJ2-5; CDR3nt: TGTGCCAGTTGGGGGACGCCTCCGTGGGATCAAGAGACCCAGTACTTC; CDR3aa: CASWGTPPWDQETQYF
v_gene: TRBV29-1; d_gene: TRBD1; abundance: .; j_gene: TRBJ2-2; CDR3nt: TGCAGCGCTGGACAGGGGATGGCGAACACCGGGGAGCTGTTTTTT; CDR3aa: CSAGQGMANTGELFF
v_gene: TRBV29-1; d_gene: TRBD1; abundance: few; j_gene: TRBJ2-5; CDR3nt: TGCAACGTTGAAGGTCGACAGGGAGTGTCCCAAGAGACCCAGTACTTC; CDR3aa: CNVEGRQGVSQETQYF
v_gene: TRBV29-1; d_gene: .; abundance: .; j_gene: TRBJ2-5; CDR3nt: TGCAGCGTGGGGATAGTTGAGACCCAGTACTTC; CDR3aa: CSVGIVETQYF
v_gene: TRBV5-1; d_gene: .; abundance: few; j_gene: TRBJ2-5; CDR3nt: TGCGCCAGCAGCCCTCTAGGGCAGGGGCACGAGACCCAGTACTTC; CDR3aa: CASSPLGQGHETQYF